Following are 8 T cell receptor beta chains from one sample sequenced in a study of OX40 agonist ivuxolimab in advanced cancers. Assay: immunoSEQ multiplex PCR; the TCRdb copy retains only in-frame clones and omits some. The repertoire holds 35,000 to 45,000 clones, with around 89% as singletons. Sequences were derived from CD4+ or CD8+ T cells sorted from blood, sampled in a trial of the OX40 agonist ivuxolimab. The source of these receptors is an adult with an advanced solid tumor such as melanoma, head and neck, liver or kidney cancer.

This chain links TRBV5-3 with TRBJ1-3; D ambiguous. TRBV5-3 is given ORF status, its function remaining uncertain. This CDR3 comprises 11 residues. Trimming shortened V by 6 bases and J by 5 bases, and 6 bases separated the two germline ends. The CDR3 protein is CARTPRNTIYF. CDR3 nucleotide sequence: TGTGCCAGAACCCCGCGAAACACCATATATTTT.

The V call is TRBV29-1, the J call TRBJ1-4; D possibly corresponds to TRBD1 (5 bases). The CDR3 runs to 13 residues. The V end was cut by 2 bases, the J end by 7 bases, with 11 bases between. Germline lookup yields CDR1 SQVTM and CDR2 ANQGSEA. CDR3 sequence (DNA): TGCAGCGTTGAACTGGGGCGGCGTGAAAAACTGTTTTTT. Amino acids: CSVELGRREKLFF.

V gene TRBV28 combines with J gene TRBJ2-5; D may correspond to TRBD1 or TRBD2 (5 bases each). The end of the DNA fits TRBJ2-7 better, so the J call may be wrong. Germline V gives CDR1 MDHEN, CDR2 SYDVKM. The CDR3 loop spans 16 amino acids. CDR3 DNA: TGTGCCAGCAGATTTATGCCCGGGACGGGTTCCTACGAGCAGTACTTC. Translated, it gives CASRFMPGTGSYEQYF.

V gene TRBV19 combines with J gene TRBJ2-1; TRBD2 matches 13 bases. The CDR3 is 15 residues long. With V trimmed by 5 bases and J by 5 bases, 3 bases remained unmatched. Germline V CDR1 and CDR2: LNHDA, SQIVND (reference sequence). CDR3 loop: CASSLGLAGHNEQFF. The CDR3 DNA reads TGTGCCAGTAGTCTGGGACTAGCGGGACACAATGAGCAGTTCTTC. Full variable domain (remainder filled in from reference TRBV19 and TRBJ2-1): DGGITQSPKYLFRKEGQNVTLSCEQNLNHDAMYWYRQDPGQGLRLIYYSQIVNDFQKGDIAEGYSVSREKKESFPLTVTSAQKNPTAFYLCASSLGLAGHNEQFFGPGTRLTVL.

V usage is TRBV15 and J usage is TRBJ2-7; 11 bases agree with TRBD1. The CDR3 is 15 residues long. The germline V gene encodes CDR1 LNHNV and CDR2 YYDKDF (reference sequence). V lost 5 bases to trimming and J lost 2 bases; unmatched junction nucleotides: 5. The DNA of the CDR3 is TGTGCCACCAGCGGACCGGGACAGGGGGCCTACGAGCAGTACTTC. This sequence encodes CATSGPGQGAYEQYF.

CDR3 nucleotide sequence: TGTGCCAGCAGCCCTCTCCTAGCGGGAGGTGTCAAGCAGTACTTC. Residues: CASSPLLAGGVKQYF. V usage is TRBV5-6 and J usage is TRBJ2-7, with 11 bases aligning to TRBD2. V shed 4 bases, J shed 8 bases, and the junction held 11 bases outside the gene matches. From germline, CDR1 is SGHDT and CDR2 YYEEEE. The CDR3 is 15 residues long.

The genes are TRBV5-1 and TRBJ2-1; 10 bases map to TRBD2. The CDR3 is 15 residues long. Germline CDR1 reads SGHRS; CDR2 reads YFSETQ. V lost 4 bases to trimming and J lost 3 bases; unmatched junction nucleotides: 4. The CDR3 coding sequence is TGCGCCAGCAGCGGACTAGCGGAATACTACAATGAGCAGTTCTTC. It is translated as CASSGLAEYYNEQFF.

CDR3 protein: CASGEGARGNQPQHF. CDR3 nucleotides: TGTGCCAGCGGCGAGGGGGCGCGGGGCAATCAGCCCCAGCATTTT. The rearrangement uses TRBV6-4 and TRBJ1-5, with 7 bases aligning to TRBD1. The V and J ends lost 8 bases and 2 bases, in that order; junction bases with no gene match: 9. The CDR3 extends over 15 amino acids. Germline V gene lookup returns CDR1 MRHNA and CDR2 SNTAGT.